The sequence of this TCR beta chain was determined in a study of T cell repertoires in cytomegalovirus infection. Overall study context: Public TCR beta signatures provided an indication of both CMV infection and a matching HLA type.

TCRdb passed the reads through MiXCR, listing each CDR3 protein once. The sample consists of roughly 860,000 distinct CDR3 sequences, 30% to 35% of them appearing once. The CDR3 consists of 11 residues. CDR1 and CDR2 from the germline V gene are SQVTM and ANQGSEA. This clonotype was counted between two and nine times. Its antigen is not known. One end of the junction varies from germline; a read error may be responsible. Regarding the study as a whole: Individuals carrying CMV plus the relevant HLA were identified by cumulative frequency of public TCR beta families. CMV-specific TCR beta clonotypes restricted by HLA-C dominated the ex vivo response.

This chain joins TRBV29-1 and TRBJ2-5; 7 bases agree with TRBD1. The receptor's source is a human donor in good health (CMV status not recorded). Some clones in this sample may be carry-over from other donors' samples. The specimen comprised cultured CD8+ T cells from PBMCs, sampled from culture after CMV antigen stimulation. Here the CDR3 DNA reads TGCAGCGTTGACCTGAGGACAGGTATACTCTTC. This gives the protein CSVDLRTGILF. Full variable domain (outside the CDR3, taken from reference TRBV29-1 and TRBJ2-5): SAVISQKPSRDICQRGTSLTIQCQVDSQVTMMFWYRQQPGQSLTLIATANQGSEATYESGFVIDKFPISRPNLTFSTLTVSNMSPEDSSIYLCSVDLRTGILFGPGTRLLVL.